This TCR beta chain emerged from a study of T cells in localized non-small cell lung cancer. General study findings and limits: Sequencing covered just one tumor region, so heterogeneity cannot be ruled out. Across samples, adjacent lung featured a median around 57 of the top 100 tumor clones.

Libraries were prepared by immunoSEQ multiplex PCR; TCRdb keeps only in-frame clonotypes and omits some of them. This sample yields 55,000 to 65,000 clones, of which 80% to 95% are seen a single time; less than 20% belongs to the top ten. Deletions cut 2 bases from V and 0 bases from J, with 11 bases between. Germline V gives CDR1 MNHEY, CDR2 SMNVEV (reference sequence). CDR3 length equals 15 residues. A word on this clone: Its specificity is unknown.

This chain connects TRBV27 to TRBJ2-7; D call uncertain. Here the sequenced sample was peripheral blood, taken before any cancer treatment. The clonotype originates from a man aged 40 to 70 with stage I lung adenocarcinoma. The CDR3 nucleotides are TGTGCCAGCAGTTTAAACAGCGCCTTCTCCTACGAGCAGTACTTC. It translates to CASSLNSAFSYEQYF.